This T cell receptor (beta chain) derives from a study of shared clonotypes between healthy human individuals. The study's findings and limits: The represented genetic and exposure-history diversity was limited by the small number of donors.

V shed 0 bases and J shed 2 bases, with 9 bases lying between them. The CDR3 length is 15 residues. The V gene's germline CDR1 is SGDLS and CDR2 YYNGEE. As concerns this clone: Its target is unknown.

Only CD45RO-negative cells positively selected for CCR7 counted as naive CD8 cells, so terminally differentiated effector memory CD45RA+ cells were excluded. The study drew its donors from healthy HIV-negative adults without recent acute infections or vaccinations. The authors distributed each subset's genomic DNA evenly over several immunoSEQ plates. Original processing notes: Filtering differed since immunoSEQ provided only junctions, with no quality scores. Measured with immunoSEQ multiplex PCR; TCRdb has only the in-frame clones, and not every one. For V, J and clone size, that table is used; D and trimming come from the DNA. The data show around 2,100,000 clones, roughly 94% seen once.

Specimen: naive CD8+ T cells sorted from blood. The source of this sequence is a man between 18 and 35 years old in good health. The gene calls are TRBV9 and TRBJ1-3; TRBD1 is a possible D gene (5 bases). Written as DNA, the CDR3 is TGTGCCAGCAGCGTAGGGATAGGGGCTGGAAACACCATATATTTT. Translating gives CASSVGIGAGNTIYF. Based on the CDR3 plus reference TRBV9 and TRBJ1-3, the full variable domain is DSGVTQTPKHLITATGQRVTLRCSPRSGDLSVYWYQQSLDQGLQFLIQYYNGEERAKGNILERFSAQQFPDLHSELNLSSLELGDSALYFCASSVGIGAGNTIYFGEGSWLTVV.